This T cell receptor beta chain was retrieved from a study of cytomegalovirus exposure and HLA in healthy donors. Study-level results: On later analysis, the bulk of CMV-associated TCR beta chains appeared to be HLA-restricted.

With 6 bases clipped from V and 9 bases from J, the junction kept 12 bases outside the gene matches. The CDR3 runs 16 residues. In germline, CDR1 is SGHVS, CDR2 FQNEAQ. Whereas donors were nominally healthy upon sampling, unrecorded immune exposures were probable. Concerning this clone itself: The target antigen is unknown.

The PCR ran on 60 Vbeta and 13 Jbeta primers. The protocol was immunoSEQ multiplex PCR, while the TCRdb copy is restricted to in-frame clones and leaves out a portion. The profile shows approximately 79,000 clones, around three quarters of them singletons. The rearrangement links TRBV7-8 to TRBJ2-1, with 12 bases aligning to TRBD2. Sequences were obtained from PBMCs. The receptor comes from a woman aged 40 to 50 in good health and CMV-seropositive. As DNA, the CDR3 is TGTGCCAGCAGTTACGAGACTAGCGGGGGTAAGCCTGAGCAGTTCTTC. This codes for CASSYETSGGKPEQFF.